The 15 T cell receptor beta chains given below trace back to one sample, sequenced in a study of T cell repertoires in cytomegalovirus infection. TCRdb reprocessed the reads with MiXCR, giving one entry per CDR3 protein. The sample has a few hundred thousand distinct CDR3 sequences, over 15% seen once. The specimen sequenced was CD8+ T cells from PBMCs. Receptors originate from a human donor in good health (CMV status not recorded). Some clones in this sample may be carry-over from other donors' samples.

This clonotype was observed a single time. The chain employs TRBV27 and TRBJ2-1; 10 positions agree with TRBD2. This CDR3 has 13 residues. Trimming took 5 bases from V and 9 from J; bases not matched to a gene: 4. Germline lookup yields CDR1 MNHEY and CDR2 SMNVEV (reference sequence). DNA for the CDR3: TGTGCCAGCAGTGAAACTAGCGGGGCTGAGCAGTTCTTC. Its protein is CASSETSGAEQFF.

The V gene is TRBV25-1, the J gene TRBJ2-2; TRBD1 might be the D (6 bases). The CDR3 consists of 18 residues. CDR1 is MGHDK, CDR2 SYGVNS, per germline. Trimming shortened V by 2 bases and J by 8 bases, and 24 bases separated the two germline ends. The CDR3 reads CASSERIPDRALMGELFF. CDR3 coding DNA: TGTGCCAGCAGTGAACGCATCCCGGACAGAGCCTTAATGGGGGAGCTGTTTTTT.

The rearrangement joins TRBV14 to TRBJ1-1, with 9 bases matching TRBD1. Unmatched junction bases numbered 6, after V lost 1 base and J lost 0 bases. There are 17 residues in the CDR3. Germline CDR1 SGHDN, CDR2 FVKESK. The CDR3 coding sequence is TGTGCCAGCAGCCAAGGAGGACAGGGGTTCATGAACACTGAAGCTTTCTTT. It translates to CASSQGGQGFMNTEAFF.

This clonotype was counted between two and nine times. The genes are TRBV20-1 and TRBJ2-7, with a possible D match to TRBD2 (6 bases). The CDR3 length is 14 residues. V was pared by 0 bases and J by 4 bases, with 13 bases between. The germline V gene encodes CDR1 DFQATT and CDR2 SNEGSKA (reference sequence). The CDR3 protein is CSARDYNGGYEQYF. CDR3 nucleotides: TGCAGTGCTAGAGATTATAACGGGGGATACGAGCAGTACTTC.

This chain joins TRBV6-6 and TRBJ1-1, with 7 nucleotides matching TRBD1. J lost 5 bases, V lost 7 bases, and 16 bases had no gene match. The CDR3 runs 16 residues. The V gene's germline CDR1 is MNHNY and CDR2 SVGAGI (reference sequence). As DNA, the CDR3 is TGTGCCAGCATCTACCCCCGGGCGGAGGGGGCGACTGAAGCTTTCTTT. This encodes CASIYPRAEGATEAFF.

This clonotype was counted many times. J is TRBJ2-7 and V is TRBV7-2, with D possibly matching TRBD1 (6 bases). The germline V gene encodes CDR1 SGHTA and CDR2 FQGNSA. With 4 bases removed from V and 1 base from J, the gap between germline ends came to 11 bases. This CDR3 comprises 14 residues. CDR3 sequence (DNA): TGTGCCAGCAGCTCACCAGGACAGTCCTACGAGCAGTACTTC. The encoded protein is CASSSPGQSYEQYF.

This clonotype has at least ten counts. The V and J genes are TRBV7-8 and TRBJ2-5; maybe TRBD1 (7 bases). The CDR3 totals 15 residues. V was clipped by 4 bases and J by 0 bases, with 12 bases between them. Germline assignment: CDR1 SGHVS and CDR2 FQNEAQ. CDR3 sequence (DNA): TGTGCCAGCAGCTACCCAGGGGGGTACCAAGAGACCCAGTACTTC. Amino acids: CASSYPGGYQETQYF.

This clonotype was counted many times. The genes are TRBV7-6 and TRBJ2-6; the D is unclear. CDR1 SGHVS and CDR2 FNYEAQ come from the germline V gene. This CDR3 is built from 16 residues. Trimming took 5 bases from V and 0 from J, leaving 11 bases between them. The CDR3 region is CASSPHISSGANVLTF. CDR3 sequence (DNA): TGTGCCAGCAGCCCTCACATCAGCTCTGGGGCCAACGTCCTGACTTTC.

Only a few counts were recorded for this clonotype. The CDR3 nucleotides are TGCAGCGTTGATGGGACAGGGCCCCTCTATGGCTACACCTTC. It is translated as CSVDGTGPLYGYTF. The genes are TRBV29-1 and TRBJ1-2; the match to TRBD1 covers 9 bases. The CDR3 runs 14 residues. The V and J ends lost 3 bases and 4 bases, in that order; junction bases with no gene match: 6. Germline CDR1 is SQVTM and CDR2 is ANQGSEA.

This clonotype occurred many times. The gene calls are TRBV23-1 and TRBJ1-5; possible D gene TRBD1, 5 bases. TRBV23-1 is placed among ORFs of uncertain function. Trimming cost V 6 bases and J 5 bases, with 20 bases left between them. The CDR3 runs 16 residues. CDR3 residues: CASSQPGLGDDQPQHF. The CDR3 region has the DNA TGCGCCAGCAGCCAACCGGGCCTTGGGGACGATCAGCCCCAGCATTTT.

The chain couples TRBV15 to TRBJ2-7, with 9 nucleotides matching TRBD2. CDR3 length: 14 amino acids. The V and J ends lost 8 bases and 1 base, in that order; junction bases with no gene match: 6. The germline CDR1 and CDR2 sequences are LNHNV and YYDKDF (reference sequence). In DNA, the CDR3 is TGTGCCACCGCGAAGCGGGGGGAGTCCTACGAGCAGTACTTC. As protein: CATAKRGESYEQYF. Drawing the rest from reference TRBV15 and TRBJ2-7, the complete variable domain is DAMVIQNPRYQVTQFGKPVTLSCSQTLNHNVMYWYQQKSSQAPKLLFHYYDKDFNNEADTPDNFQSRRPNTSFCFLDIRSPGLGDTAMYLCATAKRGESYEQYFGPGTRLTVT.

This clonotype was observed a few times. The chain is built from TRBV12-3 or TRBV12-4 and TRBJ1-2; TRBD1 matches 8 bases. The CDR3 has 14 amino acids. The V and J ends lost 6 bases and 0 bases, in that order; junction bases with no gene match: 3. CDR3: CASSLQGANYGYTF. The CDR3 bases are TGTGCCAGCAGCCTACAGGGGGCTAACTATGGCTACACCTTC.

CDR3 residues: CASSLLPSGRIRDTEAFF. The CDR3 DNA reads as TGCGCCAGCAGCTTGTTGCCCTCGGGACGAATTAGGGACACTGAAGCTTTCTTT. The chain has TRBV5-1 and TRBJ1-1, with D possibly being TRBD1 (5 bases). V lost 1 base to trimming and J lost 3 bases, with 22 bases between them. The CDR3 runs 18 residues. Germline V gives CDR1 SGHRS, CDR2 YFSETQ.

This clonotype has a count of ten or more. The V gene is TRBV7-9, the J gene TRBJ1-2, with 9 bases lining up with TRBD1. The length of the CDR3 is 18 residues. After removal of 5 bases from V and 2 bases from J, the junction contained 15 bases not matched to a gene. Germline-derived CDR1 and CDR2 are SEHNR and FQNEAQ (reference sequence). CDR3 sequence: CASSDQSGTGLWNYGYTF. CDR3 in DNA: TGTGCCAGCAGCGATCAATCCGGGACAGGGCTTTGGAACTATGGCTACACCTTC.

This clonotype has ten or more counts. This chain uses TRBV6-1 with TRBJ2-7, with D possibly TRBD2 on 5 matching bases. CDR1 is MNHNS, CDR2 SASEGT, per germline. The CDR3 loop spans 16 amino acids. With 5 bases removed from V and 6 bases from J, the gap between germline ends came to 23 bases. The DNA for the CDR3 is TGTGCCAGCAGTCCCCGGAACGAGGGCCCACAAGGCGAGCAGTACTTC. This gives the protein CASSPRNEGPQGEQYF.